The subject of this entry is one T cell receptor (beta chain). V shed 1 base and J shed 8 bases, with 9 bases lying between them. The V gene's germline CDR1 is SEHNR and CDR2 FQNEAQ (reference sequence). This CDR3 region has 13 residues. Here immunoSEQ multiplex PCR was the method, and the copy in TCRdb shows in-frame clones only, minus some. The profile shows roughly 100,000 clones, more than 75% of them singletons. These data are taken from a study of T cell responses to AZD1222 COVID-19 vaccine. The source of this sequence is an adult in good health. The chain uses TRBV7-9 and TRBJ2-1; D is unresolved. The sequencing used peripheral blood, collected on day 0 of AZD1222 vaccination. CDR3 DNA: TGTGCCAGCAGCTTAGATGGCGGTGATGAGCAGTTCTTC. This encodes CASSLDGGDEQFF. Variable domain in full (rest from reference TRBV7-9 and TRBJ2-1): DTGVSQNPRHKITKRGQNVTFRCDPISEHNRLYWYRQTLGQGPEFLTYFQNEAQLEKSRLLSDRFSAERPKGSFSTLEIQRTEQGDSAMYLCASSLDGGDEQFFGPGTRLTVL.